These T cell receptor beta chains were read from a single sample in a study of T cell responses to AZD1222 COVID-19 vaccine. TCRdb's table, derived via immunoSEQ multiplex PCR, lists solely in-frame clones and lacks some. The sample has some 150,000 clones, approximately 88% seen once; the top ten hold 5% to 5.5%. Source: peripheral blood, taken 28 days after the second dose of the MenACWY control vaccine. The receptors here all came from an adult who received the MenACWY meningococcal vaccine as a control. Both conserved end residues are part of each CDR3. The D gene is left open where the match is weak. The size field is filled for only some rows; it gives once, few, many or a size class.

TRBV7-3	NA	TRBJ1-2	TRBD1	CASSLSADRAGGYTF	TGTGCCAGCAGCTTGTCTGCAGACAGGGCAGGTGGCTACACCTTC
TRBV30	NA	TRBJ1-1	NA	CAWSEDVGTEAFF	TGTGCCTGGAGCGAGGATGTGGGGACTGAAGCTTTCTTT
TRBV7-8	NA	TRBJ2-2	TRBD2	CASSLAGGPLSRGAGELFF	TGTGCCAGCAGCTTAGCGGGAGGGCCTCTGAGCCGGGGGGCCGGGGAGCTGTTTTTT
TRBV19	NA	TRBJ2-7	NA	CASSILRGAIYEQYF	TGTGCCAGTAGTATATTACGGGGGGCGATCTACGAGCAGTACTTC
TRBV6-5	NA	TRBJ1-4	NA	CASKEDRREKLFF	TGTGCCAGCAAAGAGGACAGACGGGAAAAACTGTTTTTT
TRBV28	NA	TRBJ1-5	NA	CASRPHRNQPQHF	TGTGCCAGCAGACCCCACCGGAATCAGCCCCAGCATTTT
TRBV27	NA	TRBJ1-5	NA	CASSLGPGNQPQHF	TGTGCCAGCAGTTTGGGTCCGGGCAATCAGCCCCAGCATTTT
TRBV7-9	NA	TRBJ1-2	NA	CASSPQGITGYTF	TGTGCCAGCAGCCCACAGGGCATAACTGGCTACACCTTC
TRBV4-3	NA	TRBJ2-3	NA	CASSQEGRYTQYF	TGCGCCAGCAGCCAAGAGGGAAGGTACACGCAGTATTTT
TRBV5-4	NA	TRBJ1-4	TRBD1	CASSLGPTGYDEKLFF	TGTGCCAGCAGCTTGGGGCCGACAGGGTACGATGAAAAACTGTTTTTT
TRBV6-2/TRBV6-3	NA	TRBJ2-1	NA	CASSWGLNNEQFF	TGTGCCAGCAGCTGGGGCCTAAACAATGAGCAGTTCTTC
TRBV19	NA	TRBJ2-2	NA	CASSIAGVNTGELFF	TGTGCCAGTAGTATAGCAGGGGTCAACACCGGGGAGCTGTTTTTT
TRBV2	NA	TRBJ1-4	NA	CASISQLVTNEKLFF	TGTGCCAGCATAAGTCAACTCGTAACTAATGAAAAACTGTTTTTT
TRBV11-2	NA	TRBJ2-1	TRBD2	CASSLGGGVSYNEQFF	TGTGCCAGCAGCTTAGGCGGGGGTGTTTCCTACAATGAGCAGTTCTTC
TRBV5-6	NA	TRBJ2-5	NA	CASSPRGPQRETQYF	TGTGCCAGCAGCCCGCGTGGGCCCCAGCGGGAGACCCAGTACTTC
TRBV29-1	once	TRBJ2-3	NA	CSVEDIVADTQYF	TGCAGCGTTGAAGATATCGTCGCAGATACGCAGTATTTT
TRBV18	once	TRBJ1-1	NA	CASSPAEGTANTEAFF	TGTGCCAGCTCACCCGCGGAGGGCACGGCGAACACTGAAGCTTTCTTT
TRBV9	NA	TRBJ2-7	TRBD1	CASSVRGQGLSEQYF	TGTGCCAGCAGCGTAAGAGGACAGGGCTTGTCCGAGCAGTACTTC
TRBV7-2	NA	TRBJ2-5	NA	CASSLGAQETQYF	TGTGCCAGCAGCTTAGGGGCGCAGGAGACCCAGTACTTC
TRBV5-1	once	TRBJ2-6	TRBD1	CASSFSTDRAAGANVLTF	TGCGCCAGCAGCTTTTCAACAGACAGGGCTGCTGGGGCCAACGTCCTGACTTTC
TRBV12-3/TRBV12-4	NA	TRBJ2-2	NA	CASSFRGTGELFF	TGTGCCAGCAGTTTCAGGGGAACCGGGGAGCTGTTTTTT
TRBV7-3	NA	TRBJ1-3	NA	CASSLSPGEAGNTIYF	TGTGCCAGCAGCCTAAGTCCAGGGGAGGCTGGAAACACCATATATTTT
TRBV20-1	NA	TRBJ2-5	NA	CSASNPQETQYF	TGCAGTGCTAGTAATCCCCAGGAGACCCAGTACTTC
TRBV28	once	TRBJ1-2	NA	CASSPVSGGAYGYTF	TGTGCCAGCAGTCCTGTCTCGGGGGGAGCCTATGGCTACACCTTC
TRBV9	NA	TRBJ2-7	NA	CASSVNGGASYEQYF	TGTGCCAGCAGCGTTAATGGGGGGGCGTCGTACGAGCAGTACTTC
TRBV30	NA	TRBJ1-2	TRBD1	CAWSVPGGGYGYTF	TGTGCCTGGAGTGTACCAGGGGGGGGTTATGGCTACACCTTC
TRBV30	NA	TRBJ1-2	NA	CAWSVKGHGYTF	TGTGCCTGGAGTGTCAAGGGCCATGGCTACACCTTC
TRBV18	NA	TRBJ1-4	NA	CASSPPSGHGSEKLFF	TGTGCCAGCTCACCACCGTCGGGACACGGGTCCGAAAAACTGTTTTTT
TRBV15	NA	TRBJ1-1	NA	CATSRVGVTEAFF	TGTGCCACCAGCAGAGTGGGGGTCACTGAAGCTTTCTTT
TRBV5-1	once	TRBJ1-1	NA	CASSLAGAENTEAFF	TGCGCCAGCAGCTTGGCAGGGGCGGAGAACACTGAAGCTTTCTTT
TRBV11-3	NA	TRBJ2-3	NA	CASSLEGDTQYF	TGTGCCAGCAGCTTAGAGGGGGATACGCAGTATTTT
TRBV27	NA	TRBJ1-4	TRBD1	CASSSIGTGDGKLFF	TGTGCCAGCAGCTCAATCGGGACAGGGGATGGAAAACTGTTTTTT
TRBV5-1	NA	TRBJ2-3	NA	CASSSGTLRDTQYF	TGCGCCAGCAGCTCTGGAACACTTCGCGATACGCAGTATTTT
TRBV6-2/TRBV6-3	NA	TRBJ2-7	TRBD1	CASSTGGLTYEQYF	TGTGCCAGCAGTACAGGGGGCCTTACCTACGAGCAGTACTTC
TRBV18	NA	TRBJ2-2	NA	CASSPPTTSGSGELFF	TGTGCCAGCTCACCACCGACTACATCTGGCTCCGGGGAGCTGTTTTTT
TRBV7-2	NA	TRBJ1-5	NA	CASSLGGPLNQPQHF	TGTGCCAGCAGCCTCGGGGGCCCACTCAATCAGCCCCAGCATTTT
TRBV14	NA	TRBJ2-7	NA	CASSHTRGAGTSYEQYF	TGTGCCAGCAGCCACACCCGAGGGGCGGGGACCTCCTACGAGCAGTACTTC
TRBV20-1	NA	TRBJ2-5	NA	CSAREVTQYF	TGCAGTGCTAGGGAGGTGACCCAGTACTTC
TRBV11-2	NA	TRBJ1-6	NA	CASSLKQGGSPLHF	TGTGCCAGCAGCTTAAAACAGGGTGGTTCACCCCTCCACTTT
TRBV18	NA	TRBJ2-1	TRBD2	CASSPWTSGGYNEQFF	TGTGCCAGCTCACCCTGGACTAGCGGGGGCTACAATGAGCAGTTCTTC
TRBV14	NA	TRBJ2-1	TRBD1	CASSPTGRYNEQFF	TGTGCCAGCAGCCCGACAGGGCGGTACAATGAGCAGTTCTTC
TRBV28	NA	TRBJ2-3	NA	CASSLAPIDSDTQYF	TGTGCCAGCAGTTTAGCTCCGATCGACTCAGATACGCAGTATTTT